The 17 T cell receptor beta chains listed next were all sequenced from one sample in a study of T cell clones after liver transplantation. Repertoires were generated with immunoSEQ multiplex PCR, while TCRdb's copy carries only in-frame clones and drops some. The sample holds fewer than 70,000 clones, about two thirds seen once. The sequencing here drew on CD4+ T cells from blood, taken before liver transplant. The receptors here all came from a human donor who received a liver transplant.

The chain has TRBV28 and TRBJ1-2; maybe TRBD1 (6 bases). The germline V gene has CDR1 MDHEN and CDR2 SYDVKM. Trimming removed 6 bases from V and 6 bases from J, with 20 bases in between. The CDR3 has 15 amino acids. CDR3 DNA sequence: TGTGCCAGCAGGTCCCCAACCGGGACACGGGATGGCTACACCTTC. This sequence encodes CASRSPTGTRDGYTF.

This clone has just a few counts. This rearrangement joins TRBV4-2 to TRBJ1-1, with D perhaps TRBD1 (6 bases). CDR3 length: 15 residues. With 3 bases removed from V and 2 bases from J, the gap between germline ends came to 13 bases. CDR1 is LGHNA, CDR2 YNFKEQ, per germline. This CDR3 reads CASSHPNRVNTEAFF. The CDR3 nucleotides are TGTGCCAGCAGCCATCCCAACAGGGTTAACACTGAAGCTTTCTTT.

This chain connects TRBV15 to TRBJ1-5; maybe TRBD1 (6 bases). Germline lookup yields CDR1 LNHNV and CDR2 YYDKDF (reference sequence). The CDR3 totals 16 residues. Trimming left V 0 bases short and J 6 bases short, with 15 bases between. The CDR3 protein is CATSRDLLGGRQPQHF. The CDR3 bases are TGTGCCACCAGCAGAGATCTCCTCGGGGGGCGTCAGCCCCAGCATTTT.

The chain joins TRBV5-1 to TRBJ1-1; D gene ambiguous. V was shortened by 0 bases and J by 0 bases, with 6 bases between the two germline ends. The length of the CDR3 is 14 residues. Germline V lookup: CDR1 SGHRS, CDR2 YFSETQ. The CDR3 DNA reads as TGCGCCAGCAGCTTGGACACCATGAACACTGAAGCTTTCTTT. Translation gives CASSLDTMNTEAFF. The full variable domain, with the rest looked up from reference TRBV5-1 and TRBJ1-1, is KAGVTQTPRYLIKTRGQQVTLSCSPISGHRSVSWYQQTPGQGLQFLFEYFSETQRNKGNFPGRFSGRQFSNSRSEMNVSTLELGDSALYLCASSLDTMNTEAFFGQGTRLTVV.

In nucleotides, the CDR3 is TGTGCCAGCTCACCGGCGGAGGGAGTCTACGAGCAGTACTTC. Translation: CASSPAEGVYEQYF. The V call is TRBV18, the J call TRBJ2-7; tentatively, D is TRBD2 (6 bases). This CDR3 has 14 amino acids. The germline CDR1 and CDR2 sequences are KGHSH and LQKENI. Deletions cut 3 bases from V and 3 bases from J, with 12 bases between.

The DNA of the CDR3 is TGTGCCAGCAGTGAAGCTTTGGGACAGGGTAGGGCTGAAGCTTTCTTT. This sequence encodes CASSEALGQGRAEAFF. V is TRBV6-1 and J is TRBJ1-1; 9 nucleotides agree with TRBD1. CDR3 length: 16 amino acids. In germline, CDR1 is MNHNS, CDR2 SASEGT. The V segment lost 0 bases and the J segment 6 bases; nucleotides outside the gene matches: 8.

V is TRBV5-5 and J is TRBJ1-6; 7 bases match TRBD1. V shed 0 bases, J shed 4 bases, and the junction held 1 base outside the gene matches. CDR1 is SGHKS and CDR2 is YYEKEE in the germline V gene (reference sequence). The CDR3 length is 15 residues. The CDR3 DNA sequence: TGTGCCAGCAGCTTGGGACAGGGATATAATTCACCCCTCCACTTT. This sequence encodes CASSLGQGYNSPLHF.

For the CDR3, the DNA is TGTGCCAGCAGCCACGGAGGACAGGGCCAGACGCCCCTCCACTTT. It yields the protein CASSHGGQGQTPLHF. The rearrangement uses TRBV14 and TRBJ1-6, with 8 bases fitting TRBD1. J lost 13 bases, V lost 3 bases, and 11 bases had no gene match. The CDR3 has 15 amino acids. Per germline, CDR1 SGHDN and CDR2 FVKESK.

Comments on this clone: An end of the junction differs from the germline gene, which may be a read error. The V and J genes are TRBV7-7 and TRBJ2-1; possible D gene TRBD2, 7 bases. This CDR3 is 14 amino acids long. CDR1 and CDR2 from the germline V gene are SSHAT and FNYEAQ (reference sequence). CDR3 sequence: CASSLGGVNNEQFF. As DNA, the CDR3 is TGTGCTAGCAGCTTAGGGGGGGTAAACAATGAGCAGTTCTTC.

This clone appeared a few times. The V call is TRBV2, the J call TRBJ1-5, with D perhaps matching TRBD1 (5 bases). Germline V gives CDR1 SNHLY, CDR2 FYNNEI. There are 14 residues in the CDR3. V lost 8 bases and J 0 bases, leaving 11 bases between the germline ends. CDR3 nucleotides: TGTGCCAGCGTTTGGGGGGATAGCAATCAGCCCCAGCATTTT. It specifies CASVWGDSNQPQHF.

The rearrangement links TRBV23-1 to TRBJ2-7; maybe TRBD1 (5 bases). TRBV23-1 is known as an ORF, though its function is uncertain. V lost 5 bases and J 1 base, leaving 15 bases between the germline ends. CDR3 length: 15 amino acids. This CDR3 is CASSKATETSYEQYF. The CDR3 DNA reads TGCGCCAGCAGTAAGGCGACAGAAACTTCCTACGAGCAGTACTTC.

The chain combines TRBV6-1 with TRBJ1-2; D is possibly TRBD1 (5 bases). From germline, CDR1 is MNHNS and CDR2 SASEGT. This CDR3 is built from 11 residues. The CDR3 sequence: CASGGAYGYTF. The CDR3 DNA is TGTGCATCGGGGGGAGCCTATGGCTACACCTTC.

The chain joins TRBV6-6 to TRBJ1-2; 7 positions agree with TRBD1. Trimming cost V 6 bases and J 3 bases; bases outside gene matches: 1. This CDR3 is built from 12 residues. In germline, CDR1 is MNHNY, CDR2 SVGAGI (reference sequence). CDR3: CASRDRYYGYTF. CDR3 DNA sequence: TGTGCCAGCAGGGACAGGTACTATGGCTACACCTTC.

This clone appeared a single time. This chain's CDR3 is CASSRVGGSTDTQYF. For the CDR3, the DNA is TGTGCCAGCTCACGAGTGGGGGGGAGCACAGATACGCAGTATTTT. This rearrangement joins TRBV18 to TRBJ2-3, with 7 bases that match TRBD2. The CDR3 consists of 15 residues. The germline V gene has CDR1 KGHSH and CDR2 LQKENI. J lost 0 bases, V lost 4 bases, and 4 bases had no gene match. Complete variable domain (other parts from reference TRBV18 and TRBJ2-3): NAGVMQNPRHLVRRRGQEARLRCSPMKGHSHVYWYRQLPEEGLKFMVYLQKENIIDESGMPKERFSAEFPKEGPSILRIQQVVRGDSAAYFCASSRVGGSTDTQYFGPGTRLTVL.

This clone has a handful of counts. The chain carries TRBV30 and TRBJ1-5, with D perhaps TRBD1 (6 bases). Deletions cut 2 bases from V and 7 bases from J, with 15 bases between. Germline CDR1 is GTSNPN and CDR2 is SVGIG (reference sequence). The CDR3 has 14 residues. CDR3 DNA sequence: TGTGCCTGGAGTCCAAAACAGGGTACCCAGCCCCAGCATTTT. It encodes CAWSPKQGTQPQHF.

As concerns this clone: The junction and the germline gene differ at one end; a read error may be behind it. The CDR3 DNA follows: TGTGCTAGCAGCCTATCGTCCGGCTACAATGAGCAGTTCTTC. Translation: CASSLSSGYNEQFF. V gene TRBV7-7 combines with J gene TRBJ2-1; D gene unclear. Germline V CDR1 and CDR2: SSHAT, FNYEAQ (reference sequence). This CDR3 is 14 amino acids long. The whole variable domain, filled in from reference TRBV7-7 and TRBJ2-1, reads GAGVSQSPRYKVTKRGQDVTLRCDPISSHATLYWYQQALGQGPEFLTYFNYEAQPDKSGLPSDRFSAERPEGSISTLTIQRTEQRDSAMYRCASSLSSGYNEQFFGPGTRLTVL.

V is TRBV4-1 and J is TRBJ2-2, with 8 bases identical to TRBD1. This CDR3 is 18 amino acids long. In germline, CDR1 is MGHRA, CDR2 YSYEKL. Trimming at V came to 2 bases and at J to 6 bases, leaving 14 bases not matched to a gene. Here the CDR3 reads CASSQPLARGRVAGELFF. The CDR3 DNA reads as TGCGCCAGCAGCCAACCTCTTGCCAGGGGGCGGGTCGCCGGGGAGCTGTTTTTT.